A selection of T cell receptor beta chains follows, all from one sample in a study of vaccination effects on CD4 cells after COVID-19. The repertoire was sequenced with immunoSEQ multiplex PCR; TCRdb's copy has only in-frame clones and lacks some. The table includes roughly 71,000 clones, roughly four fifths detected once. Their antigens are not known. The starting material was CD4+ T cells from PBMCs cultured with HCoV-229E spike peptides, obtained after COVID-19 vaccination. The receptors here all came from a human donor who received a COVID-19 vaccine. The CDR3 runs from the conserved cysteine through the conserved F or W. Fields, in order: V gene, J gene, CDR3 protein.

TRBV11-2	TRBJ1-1	CASSLWETGGQDTEAFF
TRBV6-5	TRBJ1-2	CASSYLGQFYGYTF
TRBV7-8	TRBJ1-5	CASSLVRGVGNQPQHF
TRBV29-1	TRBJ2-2	CSARSGAGTGELFF
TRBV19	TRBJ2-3	CASSIQGLSTDTQYF
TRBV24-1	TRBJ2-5	CATSEGGRRKVETQYF
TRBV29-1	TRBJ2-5	CSVDSNRGRRQETQYF
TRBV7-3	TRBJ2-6	CASSQGPGANVLTF
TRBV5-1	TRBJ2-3	CASSLAVLRGLGTDTQYF
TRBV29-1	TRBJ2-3	CSVDKDREADTQYF
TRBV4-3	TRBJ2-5	CASSQEGLAQETQYF
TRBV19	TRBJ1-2	CASSGRISFTF
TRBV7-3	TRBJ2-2	CASSLTLGAGTGELFF
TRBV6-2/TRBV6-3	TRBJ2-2	CASSSPLPGAGELFF
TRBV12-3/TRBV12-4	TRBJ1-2	CASSLGRDYGYTF
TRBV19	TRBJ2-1	CASSMGLAGVNEQFF
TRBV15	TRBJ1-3	CATSRAGGGKGNTIYF
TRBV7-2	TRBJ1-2	CASSAPNPRIGGYTF
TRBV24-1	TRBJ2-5	CATSDQKGSKTKETQYF
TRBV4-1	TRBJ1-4	CASSQDITGNEKLFF
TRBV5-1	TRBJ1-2	CASSFDARQGGYTF
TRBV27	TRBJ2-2	CASSFAGANTGELFF
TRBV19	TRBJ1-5	CASSMGQSNQPQHF
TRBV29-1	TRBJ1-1	CSYGEGGLAFF
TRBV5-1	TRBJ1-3	CASSLVGQSSGNTIYF
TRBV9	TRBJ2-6	CASSVDGRSGVRANVLTF